These T cell receptor beta chains were read from a single sample in a study of blood T cell repertoires in COVID-19. Clones were read by immunoSEQ multiplex PCR, and TCRdb kept only the in-frame ones, dropping some. The sample has more than 200,000 clones, more than 75% seen once; the top ten hold approximately 1.5%. Material: PBMCs or T cells enriched from blood (not recorded which). The receptors were sampled from a woman aged 45-60 years who had recovered from COVID-19. The CDR3 runs from the conserved cysteine through the conserved F or W. The D gene is left open where the match is weak. A row's size may be missing; if present it is once, few, many or a size class.

v_call	j_call	clone_size	d_call	cdr3_aa	cdr3_nt
TRBV5-1	TRBJ2-3	NA	TRBD2	CASSLASGSSDTQYF	TGCGCCAGCAGCTTGGCTAGCGGGAGTTCTGATACGCAGTATTTT
TRBV5-6	TRBJ1-1	NA	NA	CASSLAHSLRGGNTEAFF	TGTGCCAGCAGCTTGGCCCATTCTTTACGGGGAGGGAACACTGAAGCTTTCTTT
TRBV5-1	TRBJ2-6	NA	TRBD1	CASSPGQLSGANVLTF	TGCGCCAGCAGCCCGGGACAGCTCTCTGGGGCCAACGTCCTGACTTTC
TRBV28	TRBJ1-2	NA	NA	CASSLWGLSNYGYTF	TGTGCCAGCAGTTTATGGGGGCTTTCTAACTATGGCTACACCTTC
TRBV5-4	TRBJ1-3	NA	TRBD1	CAISDRATSGNTIYF	TGTGCCATCAGTGACAGGGCGACCTCTGGAAACACCATATATTTT
TRBV4-2	TRBJ2-7	NA	TRBD1	CASSPTGQGAYEQYF	TGTGCCAGCAGCCCTACGGGACAGGGGGCTTACGAGCAGTACTTC
TRBV9	TRBJ1-1	once	NA	CASSVEPGFGTEAFF	TGTGCCAGCAGCGTAGAACCAGGGTTTGGCACTGAAGCTTTCTTT
TRBV19	TRBJ1-1	NA	TRBD1	CASSWGQGTTEAFF	TGTGCCAGTAGTTGGGGACAGGGGACAACTGAAGCTTTCTTT
TRBV9	TRBJ2-3	NA	NA	CASSVQGTDTQYF	TGTGCCAGCAGCGTTCAGGGCACAGATACGCAGTATTTT
TRBV18	TRBJ1-5	NA	NA	CASSPNPPGSNQPQHF	TGTGCCAGCTCACCGAACCCCCCCGGTAGCAATCAGCCCCAGCATTTT
TRBV10-3	TRBJ2-1	NA	TRBD2	CAIKGGAGESYNEQFF	TGTGCCATCAAAGGTGGTGCGGGAGAGTCCTACAATGAGCAGTTCTTC
TRBV4-2	TRBJ2-7	NA	TRBD1	CASSQERTGDEQYF	TGTGCCAGCAGCCAAGAAAGGACAGGGGACGAGCAGTACTTC
TRBV12-3/TRBV12-4	TRBJ1-5	few	NA	CASSSRESQPQHF	TGTGCCAGCAGTTCCAGGGAAAGTCAGCCCCAGCATTTT
TRBV3-1/TRBV3-2	TRBJ2-2	NA	NA	CASSQVPSLRDTGELFF	TGTGCCAGCAGCCAAGTTCCTAGCCTACGTGACACCGGGGAGCTGTTTTTT
TRBV1	TRBJ2-4	once	NA	CTSSHHVAEENIQYF	TGCACCAGCAGCCATCACGTAGCAGAAGAAAACATTCAGTACTTC
TRBV29-1	TRBJ1-1	NA	TRBD1	CSATGVGEAFF	TGCAGCGCCACAGGGGTTGGTGAAGCTTTCTTT
TRBV18	TRBJ1-1	NA	TRBD1	CASSSTGGDAEAFF	TGTGCCAGCTCATCGACAGGGGGCGACGCTGAAGCTTTCTTT
TRBV10-3	TRBJ2-1	once	TRBD2	CAISEETSGNPEQFF	TGTGCCATCAGTGAGGAGACTAGCGGGAATCCTGAGCAGTTCTTC
TRBV28	TRBJ1-1	NA	NA	CASHREYTEAFF	TGTGCCAGCCACAGGGAATACACTGAAGCTTTCTTT
TRBV19	TRBJ2-2	NA	TRBD2	CASSIRPGQREGAGELFF	TGTGCCAGTAGTATCAGGCCGGGACAGCGGGAGGGCGCCGGGGAGCTGTTTTTT
TRBV4-2	TRBJ2-1	NA	TRBD2	CASSEGSGSSYNEQFF	TGTGCCAGCAGCGAAGGTAGCGGGAGCTCCTACAATGAGCAGTTCTTC
TRBV7-2	TRBJ2-7	NA	TRBD1	CASSEDRGRGEQYF	TGTGCCAGCAGCGAGGACAGGGGGCGTGGGGAGCAGTACTTC